The 5 T cell receptor beta chains listed next were all sequenced from one sample in a study of blood T cell repertoires in COVID-19. Profiled with immunoSEQ multiplex PCR; TCRdb holds only in-frame clones, not every one. This sample carries around 250,000 clones, 80% to 90% of them seen once, and the ten largest clones take 2.5% to 3.5%. The sequenced material came from PBMCs or T cells enriched from blood (not recorded which). These receptors were collected from a woman aged 40 to 50 who had been exposed to COVID-19.

The chain employs TRBV18 and TRBJ2-1, with D possibly TRBD2 on 6 matching bases. The ends were cut back, 4 bases at V and 5 bases at J, with 12 bases in the middle. This CDR3 comprises 14 residues. Germline-derived CDR1 and CDR2 are KGHSH and LQKENI. CDR3 bases: TGTGCCAGCTCACGGCGGAGGGCGAACAATGAGCAGTTCTTC. This encodes CASSRRRANNEQFF. Drawing the rest from reference TRBV18 and TRBJ2-1, the complete variable domain is NAGVMQNPRHLVRRRGQEARLRCSPMKGHSHVYWYRQLPEEGLKFMVYLQKENIIDESGMPKERFSAEFPKEGPSILRIQQVVRGDSAAYFCASSRRRANNEQFFGPGTRLTVL.

Of note for this clone: The germline gene is not matched at one end of the junction; a read error may be the cause. The chain uses TRBV5-1 and TRBJ2-3; 7 positions match TRBD1. Germline loops: CDR1 SGHRS, CDR2 YFSETQ. The length of the CDR3 is 13 residues. CDR3 sequence: CASSRGTQDTQYF. The CDR3 DNA reads as TGTGCCAGCAGCAGGGGGACACAAGATACGCAGTATTTT.

The chain joins TRBV4-1 to TRBJ2-5, with D unresolved. The CDR3 runs 16 residues. The germline gives CDR1 MGHRA, CDR2 YSYEKL. The V end was cut by 1 base, the J end by 3 bases, with 15 bases between. The CDR3 nucleotides are TGCGCCAGCAGCCAAGGGGCTTCCGGATTGAAAGAGACCCAGTACTTC. It codes for CASSQGASGLKETQYF.

The rearrangement uses TRBV6-1 and TRBJ1-4; unclear D gene. The V and J ends lost 3 bases and 2 bases respectively, with 10 bases between them. This CDR3 comprises 15 residues. Germline CDR1 MNHNS, CDR2 SASEGT. The CDR3 spells CASSDEGGTNEKLFF. The CDR3 DNA is TGTGCCAGCAGTGACGAGGGCGGCACTAATGAAAAACTGTTTTTT.

The J gene is TRBJ2-3, the V gene TRBV4-3, with 10 bases that match TRBD1. Germline V lookup: CDR1 LGHNA, CDR2 YSLEER. The CDR3 has 17 amino acids. Germline trimming cut 0 bases from V and 2 bases from J; bases unmatched to any gene: 5. In DNA, the CDR3 is TGCGCCAGCAGCCAAGAATGGACAGGGGGTTTCACAGATACGCAGTATTTT. Translating gives CASSQEWTGGFTDTQYF.